This T cell receptor (beta chain) came from a study of shared clonotypes between healthy human individuals. The CDR3 has 13 residues. V was pared by 0 bases and J by 2 bases, with 6 bases between. The germline CDR1 and CDR2 sequences are SGHRS and YFSETQ. Using immunoSEQ multiplex PCR, the repertoire was profiled, and TCRdb retains in-frame clones only, with some absent. The data show some 240,000 clones, approximately 65% seen once. Sequencing used memory CD4+ T cells sorted from blood. Regarding subset: CD45RA-negative fraction. V gene TRBV5-1 combines with J gene TRBJ2-7; D possibly corresponds to TRBD1 (5 bases). The TCR comes from a man younger than 45 in good health. CDR3 residues: CASSLEGAYEQYF. The CDR3 nucleotides are TGCGCCAGCAGCTTGGAAGGGGCCTACGAGCAGTACTTC.